The 5 T cell receptor beta chains given below trace back to one sample, sequenced in a study of control samples from healthy donors and cancer patients. TCRdb's table, derived via immunoSEQ multiplex PCR, lists solely in-frame clones and lacks some. The table has more than 100,000 clones, 90% seen once. The sequencing sample was made of blood. The origin of the receptors is a man younger than 30 in good health.

J is TRBJ2-7 and V is TRBV2, with D unresolved. V was clipped by 7 bases and J by 1 base, with 17 bases between them. The germline CDR1 and CDR2 sequences are SNHLY and FYNNEI. The CDR3 length is 15 residues. CDR3 protein: CASTLGVPLSYEQYF. As DNA, the CDR3 is TGTGCCAGCACTCTTGGGGTTCCCCTATCCTACGAGCAGTACTTC.

The rearrangement joins TRBV18 to TRBJ1-4, with 7 bases identical to TRBD1. V trimming: 3 bases; J trimming: 0 bases; junction bases outside the gene matches: 10. There are 18 residues in the CDR3. The germline gives CDR1 KGHSH, CDR2 LQKENI. As DNA, the CDR3 is TGTGCCAGCTCACCTGACAGGGCCCGCCTTGCAACTAATGAAAAACTGTTTTTT. It encodes CASSPDRARLATNEKLFF.

The rearrangement uses TRBV29-1 and TRBJ1-1, with 7 bases lining up with TRBD1. After removal of 0 bases from V and 9 bases from J, the junction contained 4 bases not matched to a gene. This CDR3 comprises 12 residues. CDR1 is SQVTM, CDR2 ANQGSEA, per germline. CDR3 protein: CSVEEGRGKAFF. The CDR3 bases are TGCAGCGTTGAAGAAGGCAGGGGGAAAGCTTTCTTT.

This clone was seen more than once but under ten times. The rearrangement links TRBV5-1 to TRBJ1-5, with TRBD1 matching over 7 bases. From germline, CDR1 is SGHRS and CDR2 YFSETQ. This CDR3 contains 15 residues. J gave up 3 bases and V 3 bases, and 6 bases lay outside the gene matches. CDR3 bases: TGCGCCAGCAGCTCGGACGGACAGGTCAATCAGCCCCAGCATTTT. The encoded protein is CASSSDGQVNQPQHF.

The chain recombines TRBV19 with TRBJ2-1; TRBD2 aligns across 7 bases. CDR3 length: 16 amino acids. The V gene end was trimmed by 1 base and the J gene end by 4 bases; junction bases not matched to a gene: 7. The germline V gene encodes CDR1 LNHDA and CDR2 SQIVND (reference sequence). CDR3 sequence (DNA): TGTGCCAGTAGTATAGGAGGTTGGGAGGGTTACAATGAGCAGTTCTTC. As protein: CASSIGGWEGYNEQFF.